This T cell receptor (beta chain) came from a study of response to subunit inactivated influenza vaccine. V was cut by 3 bases and J by 6 bases, with 14 bases left in between. This CDR3 spans 14 amino acids. Germline loops: CDR1 DFQATT, CDR2 SNEGSKA (reference sequence). Study findings and constraints: It was suggested by the authors that few new T cells are recruited by each seasonal influenza vaccination.

Via MiXCR, TCRdb re-called the RT-PCR reads, giving one row per CDR3 protein. The sample has about half a million distinct CDR3 sequences, about 25% seen once. Comments on this clonotype: Its antigen is currently unknown.

The rearrangement joins TRBV20-1 to TRBJ2-2; TRBD2 might be the D (6 bases). Sequenced material: CD4+ T cells sorted from PBMCs, taken roughly 5 days after vaccination. The receptor's source is a man aged 50-59 years who received an inactivated influenza vaccine. As DNA, the CDR3 is TGCAGTGCTAGGGACCTAGCGAGGGCCGGGGAGCTGTTTTTT. Encoded protein: CSARDLARAGELFF.